The next 3 T cell receptor beta chains were all read from a single sample in a study of OX40 agonist ivuxolimab in advanced cancers. This table comes from immunoSEQ multiplex PCR, and its TCRdb copy is limited to in-frame clones, with some not included. The repertoire consists of under 40,000 clones, with more than 60% occurring once and the leading ten covering approximately 12%. The specimen was CD4+ or CD8+ T cells sorted from blood, collected in a trial of the OX40 agonist ivuxolimab. The receptors derive from an adult with an advanced solid tumor such as melanoma, head and neck, liver or kidney cancer.

This clone was seen just once. This rearrangement joins TRBV6-5 to TRBJ2-7; D not resolved. The germline gives CDR1 MNHEY, CDR2 SVGAGI. The length of the CDR3 is 14 residues. Trimming shortened V by 4 bases and J by 2 bases, and 12 bases separated the two germline ends. CDR3 amino acids: CASSSVLMAYEQYF. The CDR3 nucleotides are TGTGCCAGCAGTTCAGTCCTAATGGCCTACGAGCAGTACTTC.

The rearrangement links TRBV5-6 to TRBJ2-1, with 11 bases that match TRBD1. V dropped 4 bases and J dropped 10; count of bases not matched to a gene: 4. The germline gives CDR1 SGHDT, CDR2 YYEEEE. The CDR3 has 13 residues. In DNA form, the CDR3 reads TGTGCCAGCAGCGCGGGACAGGGGGTCGAGCAGTTCTTC. As protein: CASSAGQGVEQFF.

The chain combines TRBV7-2 with TRBJ2-1; D not certain. CDR1 and CDR2 (germline): SGHTA, FQGNSA. CDR3 length: 15 amino acids. Trimming stripped 3 bases from V and 2 bases from J, with 11 bases between. The CDR3 DNA is TGTGCCAGCAGCTTCGGCGGTGTTACCTACAATGAGCAGTTCTTC. This sequence encodes CASSFGGVTYNEQFF.